This TCR beta chain was captured in a study of cytomegalovirus exposure and HLA in healthy donors. General study findings and limits: Among donors in an Asian-associated ancestry cluster, a later analysis reportedly found fewer N-insertions than the approximately 700-donor mean. Through in vitro validation, three CMV-associated chains were shown to be specific for CMV antigens.

About this clone itself: Its antigen is still unknown.

The ends were cut back, 3 bases at V and 6 bases at J, with 14 bases in the middle. Germline V gene sequence: CDR1 MGHRA, CDR2 YSYEKL. The CDR3 is 14 amino acids. Healthy bone marrow donors made up the donor group. This PCR relied on a set of 60 Vbeta primers and 13 Jbeta primers. Method: immunoSEQ multiplex PCR; TCRdb's copy keeps in-frame clones and lacks some. The table records roughly 220,000 clones, 70% to 85% of them present only once. The chain employs TRBV4-1 and TRBJ1-1; possibly TRBD1 for D (5 bases). The sequenced material came from PBMCs. The clonotype comes from a man aged 50 to 59 in good health and CMV-seronegative. CDR3 DNA sequence: TGCGCCAGCAGCCACCTAGGGGAATCTGCTGAAGCTTTCTTT. Translating gives CASSHLGESAEAFF.